This TCR beta chain originates from a study of cytomegalovirus exposure and HLA in healthy donors. General observations from the study: With high specificity and sensitivity, the classifier reportedly diagnosed cytomegalovirus status. Association of roughly 18,000 TCR beta sequences with HLA alleles was found at 0.05 false discovery rate in a later analysis. TCR beta chains numbering some 160 were designated cytomegalovirus-associated.

A remark on this clone: What it recognizes is unknown.

The primer mix had 60 Vbeta and 13 Jbeta primers. The method was immunoSEQ multiplex PCR; TCRdb's version includes in-frame clones alone and lacks a portion of them. The sample yields some 150,000 clones, about 76% seen once. V trimming: 1 base; J trimming: 8 bases; junction bases outside the gene matches: 0. CDR1 and CDR2 from the germline V gene are SGHNT and YYREEE (reference sequence). The CDR3 extends over 12 amino acids. This clonotype was sampled from a woman aged 40 to 50 in good health and CMV-seronegative. The chain uses TRBV5-4 and TRBJ2-1; 7 positions match TRBD2. The sample comprised PBMCs. CDR3 region: CASSLRGDEQFF. The CDR3 bases are TGTGCCAGCAGCTTGCGGGGGGATGAGCAGTTCTTC.